The clone carrying this T cell receptor (beta chain) was seen only once. No antigen is known for it. Here immunoSEQ multiplex PCR was the method, and the copy in TCRdb shows in-frame clones only, minus some. The sample records about 330,000 clones, under 90% being singletons. The data originate from a study of Ad26.COV2.S vaccination and SARS-CoV-2 variants. About the research overall: Administration of Ad26.COV2.S was intramuscular, either once or twice 56 days apart.

The J segment lost 7 bases and the V segment lost 1 base, leaving 7 bases of the junction unmatched. The CDR3 runs to 15 residues. Germline CDR1 and CDR2: MNHNS and SASEGT. Points from the study as a whole: Spike-specific CD8+ and CD4+ T cell responses reportedly showed substantial breadth after vaccination.

The sample's treatment: 19 received Ad26.COV2.S at low or high dose, single or two shots; roughly 5 received placebo; per-sample allocation not given. Each sample was drawn 63 days after the first injection (of vaccine or placebo). The source is a person between 18 and 59 years old who received the Ad26.COV2.S COVID-19 vaccine or a placebo. V and J are TRBV6-1 and TRBJ1-5; 7 bases map to TRBD1. The sequencing used peripheral blood, collected in a trial of Ad26.COV2.S vaccine versus placebo. The chain's CDR3 is CASSEGSRDSQPQHF. DNA of the CDR3: TGTGCCAGCAGTGAAGGTAGTCGGGACAGCCAGCCCCAGCATTTT.